Below are 31 T cell receptor beta chains sequenced from a single sample in a study of lymphopenia after photon versus proton radiotherapy. Repertoires were generated with immunoSEQ multiplex PCR, while TCRdb's copy carries only in-frame clones and drops some. Of approximately 24,000 clones listed, 75% to 90% are singletons. This sample comprised peripheral blood, obtained from a patient treated with photon-based radiotherapy. These receptors all come from a man between 40 and 49 years old with gastric cancer.

The chain joins TRBV2 to TRBJ2-3; 7 bases line up with TRBD1. Trimming cost V 3 bases and J 5 bases; bases outside gene matches: 8. The CDR3 is 15 amino acids. CDR1 is SNHLY and CDR2 is FYNNEI in the germline V gene. This CDR3 reads CASSELGGAVDTQYF. Here the CDR3 DNA reads TGTGCCAGCAGTGAGCTAGGGGGCGCCGTAGATACGCAGTATTTT.

The chain is built from TRBV7-2 and TRBJ2-1, with TRBD1 identical over 8 bases. V lost 5 bases, J lost 9 bases, and 9 bases stayed unmatched. CDR1 and CDR2 from the germline V gene are SGHTA and FQGNSA. The CDR3 runs to 14 residues. Here the CDR3 DNA reads TGTGCCAGCAGCCAAGGACAGGGTAAGGGTGAGCAGTTCTTC. It translates to CASSQGQGKGEQFF.

V and J are TRBV7-6 and TRBJ2-7; tentatively, D is TRBD1 or TRBD2 (6 bases each). Germline V CDR1 and CDR2: SGHVS, FNYEAQ. The CDR3 has 15 residues. V was pared by 4 bases and J by 7 bases, with 20 bases between. Written as DNA, the CDR3 is TGTGCCAGCAGCTCCAGGGGAGGAGGGGGTGAGGAGCAGTACTTC. Amino acid sequence: CASSSRGGGGEEQYF.

The rearrangement links TRBV5-1 to TRBJ2-7; 7 nucleotides match TRBD1. The CDR3 extends over 16 amino acids. Germline trimming cut 0 bases from V and 7 bases from J; bases unmatched to any gene: 13. Germline V gene data show CDR1 as SGHRS and CDR2 as YFSETQ. The CDR3 is CASSLAPGTAWGEQYF. CDR3 nucleotide sequence: TGCGCCAGCAGCTTGGCCCCCGGGACAGCCTGGGGGGAGCAGTACTTC. The whole variable domain, remainder taken from reference TRBV5-1 and TRBJ2-7, is KAGVTQTPRYLIKTRGQQVTLSCSPISGHRSVSWYQQTPGQGLQFLFEYFSETQRNKGNFPGRFSGRQFSNSRSEMNVSTLELGDSALYLCASSLAPGTAWGEQYFGPGTRLTVT.

The chain has TRBV9 and TRBJ2-7; the D gene is possibly TRBD2 (5 bases). V gave up 0 bases and J gave up 5 bases, with 12 bases separating them. There are 14 residues in the CDR3. CDR1 is SGDLS, CDR2 YYNGEE, per germline. The DNA for the CDR3 is TGTGCCAGCAGCGTAGGGTCGAGGGCTGACGAGCAGTACTTC. Translating it yields CASSVGSRADEQYF.

The CDR3 here is CASSQGIEKLFF. Written as DNA, the CDR3 is TGTGCCAGCAGCCAAGGGATCGAAAAACTGTTTTTT. V is TRBV14 and J is TRBJ1-4; D is uncertain. Trimming cost V 1 base and J 8 bases, with 5 bases left between them. The CDR3 has 12 amino acids. Germline-derived CDR1 and CDR2 are SGHDN and FVKESK.

V usage is TRBV18 and J usage is TRBJ2-1; 7 bases map to TRBD1. The germline gives CDR1 KGHSH, CDR2 LQKENI. The trim removed 6 bases at V and 6 bases at J, leaving 2 bases unmatched. The CDR3 is 12 amino acids. The CDR3 DNA reads TGTGCCAGCTCCGGGGACAGCAATGAGCAGTTCTTC. It specifies CASSGDSNEQFF.

The genes are TRBV30 and TRBJ1-2; D not resolved. The CDR3 has 12 residues. The germline V gene has CDR1 GTSNPN and CDR2 SVGIG (reference sequence). Trimming pared 2 bases from V and 2 bases from J, leaving 6 bases between. CDR3 amino acids: CAWSQVNYGYTF. DNA of the CDR3: TGTGCCTGGAGTCAGGTGAACTATGGCTACACCTTC.

This chain links TRBV6-1 with TRBJ1-1; TRBD1 aligns across 12 bases. The CDR3 consists of 15 residues. Germline CDR1 MNHNS, CDR2 SASEGT. V was clipped by 2 bases and J by 6 bases; unmatched bases: 4. The CDR3 bases are TGTGCCAGCAGTGAATGGGGGACAGGGGGCGCTGAAGCTTTCTTT. It is translated as CASSEWGTGGAEAFF.

The J gene is TRBJ1-1, the V gene TRBV7-6, with unresolved D. The CDR3 has 15 residues. V shed 5 bases and J shed 3 bases, with 16 bases lying between them. Germline V gene sequence: CDR1 SGHVS, CDR2 FNYEAQ. The CDR3 here is CASSPGDIGDTEAFF. DNA for the CDR3: TGTGCCAGCAGCCCAGGAGATATTGGGGACACTGAAGCTTTCTTT.

V is TRBV28 and J is TRBJ2-7; the match to TRBD1 covers 7 bases. Germline values: CDR1 MDHEN, CDR2 SYDVKM. V trimming: 3 bases; J trimming: 3 bases; junction bases outside the gene matches: 2. The CDR3 loop spans 13 amino acids. CDR3 in DNA: TGTGCCAGCAGTTTGGGGACAGTCTACGAGCAGTACTTC. Translated, it gives CASSLGTVYEQYF. The full variable domain, with the rest looked up from reference TRBV28 and TRBJ2-7, is DVKVTQSSRYLVKRTGEKVFLECVQDMDHENMFWYRQDPGLGLRLIYFSYDVKMKEKGDIPEGYSVSREKKERFSLILESASTNQTSMYLCASSLGTVYEQYFGPGTRLTVT.

CDR3 coding DNA: TGTGCCAGCTCACCACCGGCACTCAGGTCCGGAAACACCATATATTTT. Its protein product is CASSPPALRSGNTIYF. The chain couples TRBV18 to TRBJ1-3; no clear D gene. The CDR3 sequence is 16 residues long. Germline loops: CDR1 KGHSH, CDR2 LQKENI. Deletions cut 0 bases from V and 4 bases from J, with 13 bases between.

The chain has TRBV6-5 and TRBJ1-2, with D tentatively TRBD1 (5 bases). This CDR3 contains 12 residues. CDR1 and CDR2 (germline): MNHEY, SVGAGI. V lost 8 bases and J lost 3, with 10 bases in between. CDR3 region: CASGRGDYGYTF. CDR3 DNA sequence: TGTGCCAGCGGTCGGGGGGACTATGGCTACACCTTC.

The chain carries TRBV9 and TRBJ2-1, with D tentatively TRBD1 or TRBD2 (5 bases each). Germline V gene sequence: CDR1 SGDLS, CDR2 YYNGEE. This CDR3 is 15 amino acids long. V was shortened by 0 bases and J by 4 bases, with 11 bases between the two germline ends. This chain's CDR3 is CASSVGGGRYNEQFF. The DNA for the CDR3 is TGTGCCAGCAGCGTAGGTGGGGGAAGGTACAATGAGCAGTTCTTC.

The chain joins TRBV9 to TRBJ1-1; D gene uncertain. The germline gives CDR1 SGDLS, CDR2 YYNGEE. V was trimmed by 0 bases and J by 4 bases, leaving 7 bases between them. CDR3 length: 13 residues. CDR3: CASSVGETTEAFF. The DNA of the CDR3 is TGTGCCAGCAGCGTAGGGGAGACCACTGAAGCTTTCTTT.

The chain recombines TRBV30 with TRBJ2-5; D unresolved. TRBJ2-7 matches the DNA end more closely, so the J call is doubtful. Germline-derived CDR1 and CDR2 are GTSNPN and SVGIG (reference sequence). This CDR3 region has 11 residues. Here the CDR3 DNA reads TGTGCCTGGAGTGAAACCTACGAGCAGTACTTC. It codes for CAWSETYEQYF.

This clone has just one count. V is TRBV6-5 and J is TRBJ2-1; 10 bases fit TRBD2. The germline gives CDR1 MNHEY, CDR2 SVGAGI. Germline trimming cut 6 bases from V and 6 bases from J; bases unmatched to any gene: 5. This CDR3 spans 14 amino acids. DNA for the CDR3: TGTGCCAGCAGAGGGACTAGCGCGGCCAATGAGCAGTTCTTC. Amino acid sequence: CASRGTSAANEQFF.

The gene calls are TRBV7-2 and TRBJ1-5, with a tentative D call TRBD1 (6 bases). The CDR3 contains 15 residues. The V gene's germline CDR1 is SGHTA and CDR2 FQGNSA. Trimming pared 1 base from V and 4 bases from J, leaving 11 bases between. In nucleotides, the CDR3 is TGTGCCAGCAGCTTAGACAGGGAGAAGAATCAGCCCCAGCATTTT. Translated: CASSLDREKNQPQHF. The variable domain in full, with the rest retrieved from reference TRBV7-2 and TRBJ1-5, is GAGVSQSPSNKVTEKGKDVELRCDPISGHTALYWYRQSLGQGLEFLIYFQGNSAPDKSGLPSDRFSAERTGGSVSTLTIQRTQQEDSAVYLCASSLDREKNQPQHFGDGTRLSIL.

The V call is TRBV6-6, the J call TRBJ1-2; D possibly corresponds to TRBD1 (5 bases). Per the germline V gene, CDR1 is MNHNY and CDR2 is SVGAGI (reference sequence). V was clipped by 5 bases and J by 3 bases, with 10 bases between them. This CDR3 is 13 amino acids long. The CDR3 DNA is TGTGCCAGCAGTCGAGGGGATTACTATGGCTACACCTTC. Translated, it gives CASSRGDYYGYTF.

This clone appeared a single time. The CDR3 coding sequence is TGTGCCAGCAGTGACAACAGGGCCAACACCATATATTTT. Translating it yields CASSDNRANTIYF. The rearrangement uses TRBV2 and TRBJ1-3; the D gene is possibly TRBD1 (6 bases). This CDR3 region has 13 residues. V was clipped by 3 bases and J by 7 bases, with 10 bases between them. CDR1 and CDR2 (germline): SNHLY, FYNNEI.

The chain combines TRBV29-1 with TRBJ1-2, with 7 bases that match TRBD1. Losses at the gene ends were 6 bases for V and 8 bases for J; bases not matched to a gene: 12. The CDR3 runs to 13 residues. Germline V CDR1 and CDR2: SQVTM, ANQGSEA. The chain's CDR3 is CSVGQRMIGGYTF. CDR3 coding DNA: TGCAGCGTGGGACAGAGAATGATAGGGGGCTACACCTTC.

CDR3: CSGASTDTQYF. CDR3 in DNA: TGCAGCGGGGCTAGCACAGATACGCAGTATTTT. The J gene is TRBJ2-3, the V gene TRBV29-1; the D is unclear. The CDR3 is made up of 11 amino acids. Trimming stripped 7 bases from V and 0 bases from J, with 5 bases between. CDR1 is SQVTM, CDR2 ANQGSEA, per germline.

The gene calls are TRBV7-2 and TRBJ2-7; no firm D call. The V end was cut by 5 bases, the J end by 1 base, with 15 bases between. Germline-derived CDR1 and CDR2 are SGHTA and FQGNSA. This CDR3 is built from 15 residues. For the CDR3, the DNA is TGTGCCAGCAGCCCTTACTACGTTGGGTCCTACGAGCAGTACTTC. Its protein is CASSPYYVGSYEQYF. Drawing the rest from reference TRBV7-2 and TRBJ2-7, the complete variable domain is GAGVSQSPSNKVTEKGKDVELRCDPISGHTALYWYRQSLGQGLEFLIYFQGNSAPDKSGLPSDRFSAERTGGSVSTLTIQRTQQEDSAVYLCASSPYYVGSYEQYFGPGTRLTVT.

The chain combines TRBV7-9 with TRBJ2-3, with D uncertain. Looked up from germline, CDR1 is SEHNR and CDR2 is FQNEAQ (reference sequence). This CDR3 has 13 amino acids. The V end was cut by 2 bases, the J end by 2 bases, with 5 bases between. The chain's CDR3 is CASSLRPTDTQYF. The DNA of the CDR3 is TGTGCCAGCAGCTTACGGCCCACAGATACGCAGTATTTT.

V and J are TRBV4-3 and TRBJ2-6, with 7 bases identical to TRBD2. The J segment lost 0 bases and the V segment lost 1 base, leaving 0 bases of the junction unmatched. This CDR3 contains 16 residues. Germline lookup yields CDR1 LGHNA and CDR2 YSLEER. CDR3 bases: TGCGCCAGCAGCCAAGCGGGGGGCTCTGGGGCCAACGTCCTGACTTTC. This codes for CASSQAGGSGANVLTF.

This clone was recorded only once. The rearrangement uses TRBV6-6 and TRBJ1-1; no definite D call. The V end lost 0 bases, the J end lost 0 bases, and 8 bases lay between the germline ends. CDR1 and CDR2 (germline): MNHNY, SVGAGI (reference sequence). CDR3 length equals 15 residues. The CDR3 protein is CASSYSARMNTEAFF. As DNA, the CDR3 is TGTGCCAGCAGTTACTCGGCCCGCATGAACACTGAAGCTTTCTTT.

J is TRBJ2-1 and V is TRBV4-2; D is undetermined. The CDR3 has 18 residues. Germline loops: CDR1 LGHNA, CDR2 YNFKEQ. Trimming removed 1 base from V and 0 bases from J, with 16 bases in between. CDR3 coding DNA: TGTGCCAGCAGCCAAGGAACGGCTGCGGCGTCCTCCTACAATGAGCAGTTCTTC. Its protein is CASSQGTAAASSYNEQFF.

The genes are TRBV5-3 and TRBJ1-6, with 9 bases that match TRBD1. TRBV5-3 is an ORF, and what it does is uncertain. J gave up 10 bases and V 1 base, and 6 bases lay outside the gene matches. The CDR3 length is 15 residues. The CDR3 sequence is CARSLPRQGDSPLHF. CDR3 DNA sequence: TGTGCCAGAAGCTTGCCCCGACAGGGGGACTCACCCCTCCACTTT.

The chain uses TRBV5-1 and TRBJ2-1, with TRBD1 as a possible D gene (6 bases). V was shortened by 1 base and J by 10 bases, with 18 bases between the two germline ends. Germline CDR1 reads SGHRS; CDR2 reads YFSETQ. This CDR3 has 15 amino acids. The CDR3 protein is CASSLISGAGTEQFF. In DNA, the CDR3 is TGCGCCAGCAGCTTGATTAGTGGTGCCGGGACAGAGCAGTTCTTC. The complete variable domain, with remaining parts taken from reference TRBV5-1 and TRBJ2-1, reads KAGVTQTPRYLIKTRGQQVTLSCSPISGHRSVSWYQQTPGQGLQFLFEYFSETQRNKGNFPGRFSGRQFSNSRSEMNVSTLELGDSALYLCASSLISGAGTEQFFGPGTRLTVL.

The table lists this clone with a few counts. The V and J genes are TRBV9 and TRBJ2-1, with D possibly being TRBD1 (6 bases). Trimming pared 7 bases from V and 8 bases from J, leaving 13 bases between. This CDR3 comprises 12 residues. Germline loops: CDR1 SGDLS, CDR2 YYNGEE. The CDR3 nucleotides are TGTGCCAGCGGGCTACAGGGAGATGAGCAGTTCTTC. Amino acids: CASGLQGDEQFF. Supplemented by reference TRBV9 and TRBJ2-1, the full variable domain reads DSGVTQTPKHLITATGQRVTLRCSPRSGDLSVYWYQQSLDQGLQFLIQYYNGEERAKGNILERFSAQQFPDLHSELNLSSLELGDSALYFCASGLQGDEQFFGPGTRLTVL.

J is TRBJ1-1 and V is TRBV5-4, with 7 positions matching TRBD1. CDR3 length: 15 residues. With 3 bases clipped from V and 3 bases from J, the junction kept 8 bases outside the gene matches. Per germline, CDR1 SGHNT and CDR2 YYREEE (reference sequence). DNA for the CDR3: TGTGCCAGCAGCTCCGGACAGGCTGAGTACACTGAAGCTTTCTTT. Encoded protein: CASSSGQAEYTEAFF.